This TCR beta chain was documented in a study of cytomegalovirus exposure and HLA in healthy donors. J gave up 7 bases and V 4 bases, and 9 bases lay outside the gene matches. The CDR3 extends over 16 amino acids. From germline, CDR1 is SGDLS and CDR2 YYNGEE. 13 Jbeta primers and 60 Vbeta primers were used for the PCR. Only in-frame clones appear in the TCRdb table, and some are missing; sequencing was by immunoSEQ multiplex PCR. The sample contains about 160,000 clones, 80% of which appear only once. The clonotype originates from a woman between 45 and 65 years old in good health and CMV-seropositive. Sequencing input: PBMCs. The V and J genes are TRBV9 and TRBJ1-6, with 9 bases aligning to TRBD1. The CDR3 DNA follows: TGTGCCAGCAGCCACCGAAACGGACAGGGGAATTCACCCCTCCACTTT. This translates into CASSHRNGQGNSPLHF. Looking up the rest from reference TRBV9 and TRBJ1-6 gives the full variable domain: DSGVTQTPKHLITATGQRVTLRCSPRSGDLSVYWYQQSLDQGLQFLIQYYNGEERAKGNILERFSAQQFPDLHSELNLSSLELGDSALYFCASSHRNGQGNSPLHFGNGTRLTVT.